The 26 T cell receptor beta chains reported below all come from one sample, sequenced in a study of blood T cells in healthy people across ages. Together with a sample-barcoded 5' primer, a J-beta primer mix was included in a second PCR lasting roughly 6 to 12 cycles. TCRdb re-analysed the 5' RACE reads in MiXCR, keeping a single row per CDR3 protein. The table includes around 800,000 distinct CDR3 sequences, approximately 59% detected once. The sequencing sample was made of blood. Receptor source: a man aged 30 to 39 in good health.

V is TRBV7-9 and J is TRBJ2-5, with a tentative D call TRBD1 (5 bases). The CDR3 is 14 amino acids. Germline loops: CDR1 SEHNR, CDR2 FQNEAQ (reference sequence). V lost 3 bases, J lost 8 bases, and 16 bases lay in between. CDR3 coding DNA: TGTGCCAGCAGCTTCGGGCAGGGTGTGGATACCCAGTACTTC. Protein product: CASSFGQGVDTQYF. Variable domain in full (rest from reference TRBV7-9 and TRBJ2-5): DTGVSQNPRHKITKRGQNVTFRCDPISEHNRLYWYRQTLGQGPEFLTYFQNEAQLEKSRLLSDRFSAERPKGSFSTLEIQRTEQGDSAMYLCASSFGQGVDTQYFGPGTRLLVL.

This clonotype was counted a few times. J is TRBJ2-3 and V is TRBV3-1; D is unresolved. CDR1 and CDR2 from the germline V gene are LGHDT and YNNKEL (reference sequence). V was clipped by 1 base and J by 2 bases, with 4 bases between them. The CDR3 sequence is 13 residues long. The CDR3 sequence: CASSQGVTDTQYF. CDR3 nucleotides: TGTGCCAGCAGCCAAGGTGTCACAGATACGCAGTATTTT.

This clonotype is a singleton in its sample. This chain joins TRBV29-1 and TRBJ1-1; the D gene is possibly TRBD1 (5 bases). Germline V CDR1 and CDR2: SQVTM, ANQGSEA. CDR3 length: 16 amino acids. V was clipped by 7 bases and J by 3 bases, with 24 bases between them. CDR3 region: CSAEGPLGELDTEAFF. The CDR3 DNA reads TGCAGCGCCGAGGGGCCTCTTGGGGAACTGGACACTGAAGCTTTCTTT.

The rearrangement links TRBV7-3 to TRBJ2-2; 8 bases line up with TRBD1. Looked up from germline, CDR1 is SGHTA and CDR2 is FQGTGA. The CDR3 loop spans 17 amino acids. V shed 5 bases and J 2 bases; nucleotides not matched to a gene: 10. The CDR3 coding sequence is TGTGCCAGCAGCCCGCTTATTGGGACAGGAAACACCGGGGAGCTGTTTTTT. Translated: CASSPLIGTGNTGELFF.

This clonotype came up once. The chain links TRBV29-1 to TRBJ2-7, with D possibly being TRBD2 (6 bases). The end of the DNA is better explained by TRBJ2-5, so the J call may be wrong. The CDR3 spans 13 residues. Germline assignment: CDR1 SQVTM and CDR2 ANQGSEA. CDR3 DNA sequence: TGCAGCGTTGGAGTGTCTGGGAGGGAGACCCAGTACTTC. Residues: CSVGVSGRETQYF.

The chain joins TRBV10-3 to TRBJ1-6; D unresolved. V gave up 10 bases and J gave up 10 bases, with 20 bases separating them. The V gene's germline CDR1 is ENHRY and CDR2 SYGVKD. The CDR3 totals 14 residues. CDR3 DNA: TGTGCCACCCTGGCCCGGCCCGGCGGGTCACCCCTCCACTTT. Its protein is CATLARPGGSPLHF.

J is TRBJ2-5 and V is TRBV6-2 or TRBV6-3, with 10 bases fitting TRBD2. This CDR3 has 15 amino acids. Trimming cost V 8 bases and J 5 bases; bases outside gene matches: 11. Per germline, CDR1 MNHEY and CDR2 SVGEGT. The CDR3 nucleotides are TGTGCCAGCGGCCTACTAGCGGGGCGTGATGAGACCCAGTACTTC. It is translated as CASGLLAGRDETQYF.

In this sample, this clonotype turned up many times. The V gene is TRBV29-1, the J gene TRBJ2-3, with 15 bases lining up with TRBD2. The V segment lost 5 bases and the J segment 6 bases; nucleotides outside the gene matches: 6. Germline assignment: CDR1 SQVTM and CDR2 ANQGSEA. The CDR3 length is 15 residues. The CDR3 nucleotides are TGCAGCGTTCAGAGGACTAGCGGGGGGGTCGATACGCAGTATTTT. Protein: CSVQRTSGGVDTQYF.

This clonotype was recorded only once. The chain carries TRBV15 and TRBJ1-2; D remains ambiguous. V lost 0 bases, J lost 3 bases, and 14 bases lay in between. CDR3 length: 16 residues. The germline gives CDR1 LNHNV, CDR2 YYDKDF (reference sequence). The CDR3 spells CATSRDLGSKDYGYTF. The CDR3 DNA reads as TGTGCCACCAGCAGAGATTTGGGCAGTAAAGACTATGGCTACACCTTC.

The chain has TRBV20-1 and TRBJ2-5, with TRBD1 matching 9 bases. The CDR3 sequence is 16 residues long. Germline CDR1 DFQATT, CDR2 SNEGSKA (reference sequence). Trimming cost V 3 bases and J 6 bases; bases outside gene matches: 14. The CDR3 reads CSASRITGGDGQTQYF. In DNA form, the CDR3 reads TGCAGTGCTAGCCGAATTACAGGGGGCGACGGACAGACCCAGTACTTC.

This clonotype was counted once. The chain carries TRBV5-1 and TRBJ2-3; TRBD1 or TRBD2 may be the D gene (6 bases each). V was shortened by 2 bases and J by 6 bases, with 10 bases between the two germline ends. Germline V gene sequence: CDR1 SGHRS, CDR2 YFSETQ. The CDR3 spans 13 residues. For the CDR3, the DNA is TGCGCCAGCAGCTTTGGGGGGCAGGATACGCAGTATTTT. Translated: CASSFGGQDTQYF.

The CDR3, as DNA: TGTGCCAGCACTGCGACAGGGACGCACGAGCAGTACTTC. Its protein is CASTATGTHEQYF. The chain links TRBV6-1 to TRBJ2-7, with 7 bases aligning to TRBD1. The CDR3 sequence is 13 residues long. V shed 7 bases, J shed 5 bases, and the junction held 8 bases outside the gene matches. CDR1 and CDR2 from the germline V gene are MNHNS and SASEGT.

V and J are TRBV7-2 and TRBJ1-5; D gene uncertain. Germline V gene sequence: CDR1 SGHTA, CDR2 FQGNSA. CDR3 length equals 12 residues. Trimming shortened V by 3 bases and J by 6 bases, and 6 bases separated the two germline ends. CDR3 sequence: CASSFGLQPQHF. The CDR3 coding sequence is TGTGCCAGCAGCTTCGGGCTTCAGCCCCAGCATTTT.

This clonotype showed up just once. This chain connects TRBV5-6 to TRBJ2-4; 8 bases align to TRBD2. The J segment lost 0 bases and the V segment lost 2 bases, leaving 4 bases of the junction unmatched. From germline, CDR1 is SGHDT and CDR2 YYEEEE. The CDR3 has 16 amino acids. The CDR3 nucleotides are TGTGCCAGCAGCTTCGGGGGGGTGCTAGCCAAAAACATTCAGTACTTC. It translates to CASSFGGVLAKNIQYF. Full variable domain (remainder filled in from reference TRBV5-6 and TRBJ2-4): DAGVTQSPTHLIKTRGQQVTLRCSPKSGHDTVSWYQQALGQGPQFIFQYYEEEERQRGNFPDRFSGHQFPNYSSELNVNALLLGDSALYLCASSFGGVLAKNIQYFGAGTRLSVL.

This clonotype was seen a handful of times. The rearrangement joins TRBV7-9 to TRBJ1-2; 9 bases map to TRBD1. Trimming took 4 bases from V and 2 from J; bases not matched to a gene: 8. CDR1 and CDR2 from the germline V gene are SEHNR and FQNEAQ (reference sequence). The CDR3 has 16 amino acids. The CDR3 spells CASSYRGRQRNYGYTF. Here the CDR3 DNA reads TGTGCCAGCAGCTACAGGGGGCGGCAGAGAAACTATGGCTACACCTTC.

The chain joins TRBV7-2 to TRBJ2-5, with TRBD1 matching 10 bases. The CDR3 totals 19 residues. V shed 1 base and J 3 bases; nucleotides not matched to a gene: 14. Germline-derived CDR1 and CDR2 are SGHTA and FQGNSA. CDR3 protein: CASSLEPLTAGTGEETQYF. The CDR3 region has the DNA TGTGCCAGCAGCTTAGAACCACTTACGGCAGGGACAGGGGAAGAGACCCAGTACTTC.

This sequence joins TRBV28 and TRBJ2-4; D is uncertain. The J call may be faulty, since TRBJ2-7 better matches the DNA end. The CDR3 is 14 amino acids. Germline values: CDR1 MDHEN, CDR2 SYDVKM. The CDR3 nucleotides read TGTGCCAGCAGTGGCAGGCGGATAATCTACGAGCAGTACTTC. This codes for CASSGRRIIYEQYF.

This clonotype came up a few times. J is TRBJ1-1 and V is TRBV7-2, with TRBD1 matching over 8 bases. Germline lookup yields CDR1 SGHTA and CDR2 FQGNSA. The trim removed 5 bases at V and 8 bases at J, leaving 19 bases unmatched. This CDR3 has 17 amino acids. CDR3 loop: CASSGGAGGSIVGEAFF. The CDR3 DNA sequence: TGTGCCAGCAGCGGGGGGGCAGGGGGCTCTATAGTGGGCGAAGCTTTCTTT.

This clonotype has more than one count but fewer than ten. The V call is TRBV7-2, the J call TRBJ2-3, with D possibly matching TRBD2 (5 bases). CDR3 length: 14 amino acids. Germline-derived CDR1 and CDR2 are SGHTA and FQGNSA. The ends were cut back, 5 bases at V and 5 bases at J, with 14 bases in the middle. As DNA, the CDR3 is TGTGCCAGCAGCATAACTAGGAGTGAAGATACGCAGTATTTT. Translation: CASSITRSEDTQYF.

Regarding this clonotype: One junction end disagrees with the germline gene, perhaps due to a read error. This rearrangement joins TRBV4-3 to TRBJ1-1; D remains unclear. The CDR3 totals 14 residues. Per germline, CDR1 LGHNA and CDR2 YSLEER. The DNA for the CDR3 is TGCGCCAGCAGCCAAGGTAAGGCGACCCGTGAACCTTTCTTT. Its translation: CASSQGKATREPFF.

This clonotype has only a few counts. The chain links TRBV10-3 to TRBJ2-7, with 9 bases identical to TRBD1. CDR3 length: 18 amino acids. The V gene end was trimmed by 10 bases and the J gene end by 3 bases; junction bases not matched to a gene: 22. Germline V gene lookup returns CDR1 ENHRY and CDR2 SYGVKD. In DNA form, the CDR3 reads TGTGCCACGCAAAGGGACAGGGCAGAATCGGGTGGTCACTACGAGCAGTACTTC. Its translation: CATQRDRAESGGHYEQYF.

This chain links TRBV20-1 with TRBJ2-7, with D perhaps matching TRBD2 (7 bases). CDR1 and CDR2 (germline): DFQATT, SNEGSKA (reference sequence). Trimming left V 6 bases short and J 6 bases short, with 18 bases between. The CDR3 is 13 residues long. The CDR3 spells CSAVIKGGGEQYF. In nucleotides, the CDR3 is TGCAGTGCGGTGATAAAGGGAGGGGGCGAGCAGTACTTC.

The chain's CDR3 is CASSYIGYNEQFF. The CDR3 DNA reads TGTGCCAGCAGTTACATAGGTTACAATGAGCAGTTCTTC. The rearrangement joins TRBV6-2 or TRBV6-3 to TRBJ2-1, with no clear D. The CDR3 spans 13 residues. The V gene's germline CDR1 is MNHEY and CDR2 SVGEGT. The V end was cut by 2 bases, the J end by 4 bases, with 6 bases between.

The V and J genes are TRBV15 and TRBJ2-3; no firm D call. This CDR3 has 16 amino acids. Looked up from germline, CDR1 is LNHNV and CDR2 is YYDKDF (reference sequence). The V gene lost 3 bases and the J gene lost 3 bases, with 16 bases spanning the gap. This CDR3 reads CATSRDGKGGTDTQYF. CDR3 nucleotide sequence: TGTGCCACCAGCAGGGACGGCAAAGGTGGGACAGATACGCAGTATTTT.

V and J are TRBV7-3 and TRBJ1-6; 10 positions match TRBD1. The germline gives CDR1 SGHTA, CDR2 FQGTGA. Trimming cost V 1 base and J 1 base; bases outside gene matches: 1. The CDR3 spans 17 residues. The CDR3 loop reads CASSLMGQGSYNSPLHF. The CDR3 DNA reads TGTGCCAGCAGCTTAATGGGACAGGGGTCCTATAATTCACCCCTCCACTTT.

CDR3 DNA: TGTGCCAGCAGCTTCCCAACTAATTCCTACAATGAGCAGTACTTC. This translates into CASSFPTNSYNEQYF. The chain links TRBV7-3 to TRBJ2-1, with D uncertain. The J call is uncertain, as TRBJ2-7 better fits the DNA end. This CDR3 contains 15 residues. Germline CDR1 and CDR2: SGHTA and FQGTGA.